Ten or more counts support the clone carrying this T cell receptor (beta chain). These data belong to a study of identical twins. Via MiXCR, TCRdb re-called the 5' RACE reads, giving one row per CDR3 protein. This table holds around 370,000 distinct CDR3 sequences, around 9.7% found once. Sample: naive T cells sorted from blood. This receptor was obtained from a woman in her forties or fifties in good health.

The CDR3 is CACKVEEFTDTQYF. The CDR3 nucleotides are TGTGCCTGCAAAGTTGAGGAGTTTACAGATACGCAGTATTTT. The chain links TRBV6-2 or TRBV6-3 to TRBJ2-3; D ambiguous. The V end was cut by 11 bases, the J end by 3 bases, with 18 bases between. CDR1 is MNHEY, CDR2 SVGEGT, per germline. The CDR3 is 14 residues long.